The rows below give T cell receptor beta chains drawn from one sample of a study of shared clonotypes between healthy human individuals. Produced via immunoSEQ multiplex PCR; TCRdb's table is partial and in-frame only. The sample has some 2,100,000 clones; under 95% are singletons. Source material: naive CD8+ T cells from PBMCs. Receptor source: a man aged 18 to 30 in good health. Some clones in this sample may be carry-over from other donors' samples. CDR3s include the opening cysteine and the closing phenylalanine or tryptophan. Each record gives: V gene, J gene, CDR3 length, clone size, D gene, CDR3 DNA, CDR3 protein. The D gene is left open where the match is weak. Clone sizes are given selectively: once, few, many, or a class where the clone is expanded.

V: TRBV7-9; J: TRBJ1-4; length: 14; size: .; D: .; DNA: TGTGCCAGCAGCTTAGCCCCAGGGAATGAAAAACTGTTTTTT; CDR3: CASSLAPGNEKLFF
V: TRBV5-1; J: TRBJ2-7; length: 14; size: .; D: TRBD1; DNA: TGCGCCAGCAGCCTAGGTGACAGGGTAGGCGAGCAGTACTTC; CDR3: CASSLGDRVGEQYF
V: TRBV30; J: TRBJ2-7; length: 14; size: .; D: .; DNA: TGTGCCTGGAGTGATCCTAGAATAACCTACGAGCAGTACTTC; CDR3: CAWSDPRITYEQYF
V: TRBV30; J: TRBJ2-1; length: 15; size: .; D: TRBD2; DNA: TGTGCTTCTTTTCGGGCGGGAGCCCTTATGGATGAGCAGTTCTTC; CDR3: CASFRAGALMDEQFF
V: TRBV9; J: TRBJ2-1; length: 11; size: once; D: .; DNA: TGTGCCAGCAGCGACCAGCGGGAGCAGTTCTTC; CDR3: CASSDQREQFF
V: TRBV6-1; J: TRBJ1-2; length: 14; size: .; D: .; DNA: TGTGCCAGCATCGATGGGGCGTCGGACTATGGCTACACCTTC; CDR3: CASIDGASDYGYTF
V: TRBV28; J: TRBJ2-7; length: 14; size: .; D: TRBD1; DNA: TGTGCCAGCAGACCAGACAGGGATCCCTACGAGCAGTACTTC; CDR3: CASRPDRDPYEQYF
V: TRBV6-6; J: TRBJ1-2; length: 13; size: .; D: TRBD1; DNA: TGTGCCAGCAGTTACGCATGGGACAGGGTGGACACCTTC; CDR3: CASSYAWDRVDTF
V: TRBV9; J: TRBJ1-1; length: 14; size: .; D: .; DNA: TGTGCCAGCAGCCTCGCAGTCGGGGGGACTGAAGCTTTCTTT; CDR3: CASSLAVGGTEAFF
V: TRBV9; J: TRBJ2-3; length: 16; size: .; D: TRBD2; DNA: TGTGCCAGCAGCGCCCGACTAGCGGGATTCCCAGATACGCAGTATTTT; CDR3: CASSARLAGFPDTQYF
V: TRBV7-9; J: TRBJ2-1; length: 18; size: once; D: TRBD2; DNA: TGTGCCAGCAGCCGGGGACTAGCGGGAATCATAGGGGTGAATGAGCAGTTCTTC; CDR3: CASSRGLAGIIGVNEQFF
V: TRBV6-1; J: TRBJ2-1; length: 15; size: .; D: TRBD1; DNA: TGTGCCAGCAGCACCGACAGGGGGCTCTACAATGAGCAGTTCTTC; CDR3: CASSTDRGLYNEQFF
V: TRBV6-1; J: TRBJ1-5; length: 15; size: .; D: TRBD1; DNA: TGTGCCAGCAGCGAAGACAGGGGGCGCGGGCAGCCCCAGCATTTT; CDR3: CASSEDRGRGQPQHF
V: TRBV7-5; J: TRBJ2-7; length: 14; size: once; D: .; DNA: TGTGCCAGAAGCCTGGACGGACTCTCCTCCGAGCAGTACTTC; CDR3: CARSLDGLSSEQYF
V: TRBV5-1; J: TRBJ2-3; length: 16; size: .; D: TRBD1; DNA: TGCGCCAGCACCTACGCGACAGGGCTGAGCACAGATACGCAGTATTTT; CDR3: CASTYATGLSTDTQYF
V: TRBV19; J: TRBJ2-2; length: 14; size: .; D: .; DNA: TGTGCCAGTAGTAGGGACGTCGCCACCGGGGAGCTGTTTTTT; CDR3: CASSRDVATGELFF
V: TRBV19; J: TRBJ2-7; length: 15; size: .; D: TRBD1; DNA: TGTGCCAGTAGCCGGGACAGGGGTTCTTCCTACGAGCAGTACTTC; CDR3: CASSRDRGSSYEQYF
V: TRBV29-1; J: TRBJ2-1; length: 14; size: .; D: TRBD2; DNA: TGCAGCGGTTCGGCTAGCGGGAGGAAGGATGAGCAGTTCTTC; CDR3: CSGSASGRKDEQFF
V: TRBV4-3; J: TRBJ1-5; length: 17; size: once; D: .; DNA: TGCGCCAGCAGCCAAGAAAAAAATGGCCGAGGGCTTCAGCCCCAGCATTTT; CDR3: CASSQEKNGRGLQPQHF
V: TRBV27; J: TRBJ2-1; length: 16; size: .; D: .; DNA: TGTGCCAGCAGTTTATCAACCGGGACGGATTTGCGTGAGCAGTTCTTC; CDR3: CASSLSTGTDLREQFF
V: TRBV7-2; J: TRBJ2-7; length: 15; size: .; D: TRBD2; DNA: TGTGCCAGCAGCTTAGCTAGCGGGAGGAGTTACGAGCAGTACTTC; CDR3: CASSLASGRSYEQYF
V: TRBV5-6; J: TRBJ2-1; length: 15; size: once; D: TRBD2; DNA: TGTGCCAGCAGCTGGGGAGGGACTAACTACAATGAGCAGTTCTTC; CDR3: CASSWGGTNYNEQFF
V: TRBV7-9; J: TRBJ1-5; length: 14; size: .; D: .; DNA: TGTGCCAGCGGAGGCTCCGCAGGGAATCAGCCCCAGCATTTT; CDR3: CASGGSAGNQPQHF
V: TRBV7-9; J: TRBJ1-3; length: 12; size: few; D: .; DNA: TGTGCCAGCAGCTTCGGTGGAAACACCATATATTTT; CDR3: CASSFGGNTIYF
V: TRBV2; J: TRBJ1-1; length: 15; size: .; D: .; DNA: TGTGCCAGCAGTGAGGAGGGGGTTCTAATCACTGAAGCTTTCTTT; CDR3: CASSEEGVLITEAFF
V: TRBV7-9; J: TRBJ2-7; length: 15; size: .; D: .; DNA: TGTGCCAGCAGCCCCCAGGGAAGGAGCTCCTACGAGCAGTACTTC; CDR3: CASSPQGRSSYEQYF
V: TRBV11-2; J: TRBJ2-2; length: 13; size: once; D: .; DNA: TGTGCCAGCAGCTTAAACGGCATCGGGGAGCTGTTTTTT; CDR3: CASSLNGIGELFF
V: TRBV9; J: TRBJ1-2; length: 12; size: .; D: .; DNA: TGTGCCACAGAAGGACCGGAATATGGCTACACCTTC; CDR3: CATEGPEYGYTF
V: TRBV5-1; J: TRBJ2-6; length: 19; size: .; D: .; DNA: TGCGCCAGCAGCTTGGAATGGTCGGCGTCCTACGTTGGGGCCAACGTCCTGACTTTC; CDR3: CASSLEWSASYVGANVLTF
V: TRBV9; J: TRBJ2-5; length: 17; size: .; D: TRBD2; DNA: TGTGCCAGCAGCGTACGATCTAGCGGGACCGTCTCAGAGACCCAGTACTTC; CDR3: CASSVRSSGTVSETQYF
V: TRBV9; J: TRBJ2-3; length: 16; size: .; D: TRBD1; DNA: TGTGCCAGCAGCGTAGTGGGACAGGGGGCTTCAGATACGCAGTATTTT; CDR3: CASSVVGQGASDTQYF
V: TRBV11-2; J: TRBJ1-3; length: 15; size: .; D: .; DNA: TGTGCCAGCAGCTTAACAGGTTTTCCTGGAAACACCATATATTTT; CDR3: CASSLTGFPGNTIYF
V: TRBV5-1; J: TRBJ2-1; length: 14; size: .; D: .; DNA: TGCGCCAGCAACTGGGAAAGCTCCTACAATGAGCAGTTCTTC; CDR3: CASNWESSYNEQFF
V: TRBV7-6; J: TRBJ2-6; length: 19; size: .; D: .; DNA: TGTGCCAGCAGCTTAGTTCTCCCAGGAGAGGACTCTGGGGCCAACGTCCTGACTTTC; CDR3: CASSLVLPGEDSGANVLTF
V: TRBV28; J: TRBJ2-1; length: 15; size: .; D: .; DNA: TGTGCCAGTTCGAACAGGGCGCTCTCCTACAATGAGCAGTTCTTC; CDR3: CASSNRALSYNEQFF
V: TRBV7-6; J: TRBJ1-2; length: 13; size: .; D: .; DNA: TGTGCCAGCAGCTTAGCCGAGTCCGATGGCTACACCTTC; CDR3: CASSLAESDGYTF
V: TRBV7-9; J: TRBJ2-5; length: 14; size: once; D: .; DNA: TGTGCCAGCAGCGAGCCAATAGGCGGGGAGACCCAGTACTTC; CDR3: CASSEPIGGETQYF
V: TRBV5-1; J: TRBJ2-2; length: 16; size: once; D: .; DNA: TGCGCCAGCAGCTCGACACAGGGAGTGAACACCGGGGAGCTGTTTTTT; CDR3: CASSSTQGVNTGELFF
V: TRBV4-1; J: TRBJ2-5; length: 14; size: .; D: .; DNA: TGCGCCAGCAGCCAAATAAAGGGCCAAGAGACCCAGTACTTC; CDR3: CASSQIKGQETQYF
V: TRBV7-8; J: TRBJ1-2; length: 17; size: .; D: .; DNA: TGTGCCAGCAGCTCCCAACAGGGATTGCCGCTTTTTGATGGCTACACCTTC; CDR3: CASSSQQGLPLFDGYTF
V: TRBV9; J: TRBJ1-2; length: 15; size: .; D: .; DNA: TGTGCCAGCAGCGGAACTACGTTGGGGAACTATGGCTACACCTTC; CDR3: CASSGTTLGNYGYTF